This T cell receptor beta chain is from a study of graft-versus-host responses after intestinal transplantation (dated by TCRdb to the early 2020s). Looking at the study overall: Multivisceral, liver-intestinal, or isolated intestinal transplants were received by the recipients. Every recipient was given anti-thymocyte globulin induction, followed by roughly 3 years of maintenance tacrolimus and steroids. Alloreactive clones were identified by sequencing pre-transplant mixed lymphocyte reaction products and comparing these products with unstimulated pre-transplant donor and recipient T cells. The cohort enrolled 20 to 30 intestinal transplant recipients including one retransplant, and a few patients lacking pretransplant specimens were excluded. A peak of at least 4% donor T cells among recipient peripheral blood mononuclear cells was the definition used for donor T cell macrochimerism. Samples from a few later patients were sequenced in-house on an Illumina MiSeq with MiXCR processing rather than by the commercial service. Bulk TCR-beta CDR3 sequencing was used to track graft-versus-host and host-versus-graft alloreactive T cell clones in the graft, circulation and bone marrow after intestinal transplantation.

The sample's time point label is to be understood as: cells obtained before transplantation from donor or recipient. CD3+CD4+ and CD3+CD8+ populations were FACS-sorted from unstimulated pre-transplant donor and recipient cells taken from spleen or lymph nodes. As to this clone: Which antigen it targets is not known. Per-base qualities were not stored, and no clone one base away is much larger.

Points the paper makes about the study in general: The relatively low number and heterogeneity of intestinal transplant patients limited the conclusions. In the allografts of patients with donor T cell macrochimerism, GvH to HvG T cell clonal ratios were high. Peak levels of circulating GvH clones were associated with declines in HvG clones early after transplant. GvH clones turned up in recipient bone marrow, with some appearing earlier in ileal mucosa or blood, a pattern consistent with an intestinal mucosal origin.

Library preparation was by the immunoSEQ multiplex PCR assay. For most patients, genomic DNA was isolated with the Qiagen DNeasy Blood and Tissue Kit and shipped frozen to Adaptive Biotechnologies for TCR sequencing. For most patients, high-throughput TCR-beta CDR3 sequencing of genomic DNA was performed by Adaptive Biotechnologies. As for the authors' bioinformatics: TCR sequencing data for 15 to 20 patients were retrieved from Adaptive's ImmunoSEQ software; a few other patients were processed with MiXCR and VDJtools. To correct CD4 versus CD8 sorting errors, sequences present in both subsets at a frequency ratio below 5:1 were removed. CDR3 nucleotide sequences shared between donor and recipient were removed because their origin could not be assigned. To be classed as alloreactive, a clone needed at least 2-fold expansion over unstimulated cells and a minimum CFSE-low frequency of 0.002% (template counts) or 0.001% (read counts). Mappable clones were those detected in sequenced pre-transplant spleen, lymph node, or MLR CFSE-low populations of the donor or recipient. Cumulative frequency of alloreactive clones was calculated as a percentage of all sequences weighted by copy number. TCRdb's version of the immuneACCESS table is confined to in-frame rearrangements and falls short of the full clone set. An unresolved V gene accounts for under half of the shortfall where checked; the remainder is of unknown origin. V, J and clone size are those of that table, while D and trimming were read from the DNA. Here the sample has more than 70,000 clones; around 84% occur a single time. In total, the top ten clones hold 0.8% to 0.9% of the sample.

The germline V gene provides CDR1 MDHEN and CDR2 SYDVKM. The CDR3 sequence holds 15 residues, the cysteine and phenylalanine included. Only CDR3 DNA is held: 45 bases, read in frame from base 1. Clipping removes 2 bases from V and 3 bases from J, with 7 as the unmatched junction base count. The TCR originated in a human donor who received an intestinal transplant. The chain is assembled from TRBV28 and TRBJ2-7; the central 7 bases match TRBD1. The sequencing used unstimulated CD4+ T cells sorted from spleen or lymph node cells, collected before intestinal transplant. The encoded CDR3 is CASSLPGGMLYEQYF. The nucleotide sequence reads as follows: TGTGCCAGCAGTTTACCAGGGGGTATGCTCTACGAGCAGTACTTC.